This T cell receptor (beta chain) was obtained from a study of OX40 agonist ivuxolimab in advanced cancers. Study-level information: Subjects had a mean age of roughly 60 years, with a range of roughly 20 to 79; roughly 80% were male.

Comment on this clone: This may be a read error, as it is one base from a much larger clone.

This table comes from immunoSEQ multiplex PCR, and its TCRdb copy is limited to in-frame clones, with some not included. The repertoire consists of about 22,000 clones, with roughly 83% occurring once and the leading ten covering 36%. The source of this sequence is an adult with an advanced solid tumor such as melanoma, head and neck, liver or kidney cancer. The sequenced sample was CD4+ or CD8+ T cells sorted from blood, obtained in a trial of the OX40 agonist ivuxolimab.

CDR3 protein: CASSLPRTGGSQPQHF. The DNA for the CDR3 is TGTGCCAGCAGTTTACCCCGGACAGGGGGAAGCCAGCCCCAGCATTTT. The chain has TRBV27 and TRBJ1-5; 10 nucleotides line up with TRBD1. This CDR3 has 16 residues. Looked up from germline, CDR1 is MNHEY and CDR2 is SMNVEV (reference sequence). With 2 bases clipped from V and 7 bases from J, the junction kept 8 bases outside the gene matches.